The next 17 T cell receptor beta chains were all read from a single sample in a study of CD8+ T cells in alopecia areata. The sequencing template was cDNA reverse transcribed from extracted RNA. Profiling relied on immunoSEQ multiplex PCR, and the TCRdb table lists in-frame clones only, not all of them. Among approximately 98,000 clones listed, around 59% were seen once. The sequenced sample was CD8+ T cells sorted from blood. These receptors came from a human donor in good health.

This clone has just a few counts. V gene TRBV4-3 combines with J gene TRBJ1-1; 11 bases agree with TRBD1. The J segment lost 4 bases and the V segment lost 0 bases, leaving 4 bases of the junction unmatched. Germline V lookup: CDR1 LGHNA, CDR2 YSLEER. The CDR3 contains 16 residues. CDR3 amino acids: CASSQDGTGGGTEAFF. The CDR3 DNA sequence: TGCGCCAGCAGCCAAGATGGGACAGGGGGAGGCACTGAAGCTTTCTTT.

The rearrangement links TRBV9 to TRBJ2-3, with no clear D. The ends were cut back, 0 bases at V and 0 bases at J, with 14 bases in the middle. Germline loops: CDR1 SGDLS, CDR2 YYNGEE. This CDR3 is built from 17 residues. DNA of the CDR3: TGTGCCAGCAGCGTAGGGAGCGTGGTGACTAGCACAGATACGCAGTATTTT. Its translation: CASSVGSVVTSTDTQYF. Filled out from reference TRBV9 and TRBJ2-3, the complete variable domain reads DSGVTQTPKHLITATGQRVTLRCSPRSGDLSVYWYQQSLDQGLQFLIQYYNGEERAKGNILERFSAQQFPDLHSELNLSSLELGDSALYFCASSVGSVVTSTDTQYFGPGTRLTVL.

The rearrangement joins TRBV7-6 to TRBJ2-1; 12 nucleotides align to TRBD2. There are 15 residues in the CDR3. V dropped 5 bases and J dropped 4; count of bases not matched to a gene: 3. Germline CDR1 and CDR2: SGHVS and FNYEAQ. The CDR3 bases are TGTGCCAGCAGCCCGACTAGCGGGGGATACAATGAGCAGTTCTTC. This sequence encodes CASSPTSGGYNEQFF.

This clone was found many times. CDR3 sequence (DNA): TGTGCCAGCAGTGTTGGTATGGGTAGTGCAGATACGCAGTATTTT. Translation gives CASSVGMGSADTQYF. The chain joins TRBV6-1 to TRBJ2-3, with D hard to call. CDR1 MNHNS and CDR2 SASEGT come from the germline V gene. The CDR3 spans 15 residues. Trimming left V 4 bases short and J 4 bases short, with 15 bases between.

The chain recombines TRBV5-6 with TRBJ2-2; D might be TRBD1 (6 bases). Between the trimmed V and J ends, which lost 4 bases and 5 bases, there was a span of 21 bases. The CDR3 spans 17 residues. Germline CDR1 is SGHDT and CDR2 is YYEEEE. CDR3 sequence: CASSRTPGQGITGELFF. The DNA of the CDR3 is TGTGCCAGCAGCCGCACCCCGGGACAAGGGATAACCGGGGAGCTGTTTTTT.

The chain is built from TRBV2 and TRBJ2-2; perhaps TRBD1 as D (6 bases). Trimming removed 8 bases from V and 2 bases from J, with 12 bases in between. The CDR3 extends over 14 amino acids. CDR1 SNHLY and CDR2 FYNNEI come from the germline V gene. The CDR3 reads CASSGGPNTGELFF. The CDR3 DNA sequence: TGTGCCAGCTCTGGGGGCCCCAACACCGGGGAGCTGTTTTTT.

The DNA for the CDR3 is TGTGCCAGCAGTCGGGGACAGATCCACGAGCAGTACTTC. Residues: CASSRGQIHEQYF. V gene TRBV2 combines with J gene TRBJ2-7; 7 nucleotides match TRBD1. Germline V lookup: CDR1 SNHLY, CDR2 FYNNEI. V was clipped by 5 bases and J by 5 bases; unmatched bases: 6. The CDR3 consists of 13 residues.

This clone was recorded at least ten times. The chain couples TRBV12-5 to TRBJ2-3; D is ambiguous. The V end lost 2 bases, the J end lost 5 bases, and 14 bases lay between the germline ends. The germline V gene has CDR1 LGHNT and CDR2 FRNRAP. The CDR3 contains 15 residues. The CDR3 DNA reads as TGTGCTAGTGGTTTGTGTGCGACCTCGGGAGATACGCAGTATTTT. This codes for CASGLCATSGDTQYF.

The chain carries TRBV18 and TRBJ2-1; 9 bases agree with TRBD1. The CDR3 runs 15 residues. Trimming took 4 bases from V and 10 from J; bases not matched to a gene: 11. CDR1 is KGHSH and CDR2 is LQKENI in the germline V gene. CDR3 bases: TGTGCCAGCTCACAGTCGGGACAGGGAGGATCCGAGCAGTTCTTC. This translates into CASSQSGQGGSEQFF.

J is TRBJ1-2 and V is TRBV5-1, with no clear D. V was cut by 0 bases and J by 8 bases, with 14 bases left in between. Per germline, CDR1 SGHRS and CDR2 YFSETQ. CDR3 length: 14 amino acids. CDR3 coding DNA: TGCGCCAGCAGCTTGGCGACTGGTCTAGGCGGCTACACCTTC. Amino acids: CASSLATGLGGYTF. Based on the CDR3 plus reference TRBV5-1 and TRBJ1-2, the full variable domain is KAGVTQTPRYLIKTRGQQVTLSCSPISGHRSVSWYQQTPGQGLQFLFEYFSETQRNKGNFPGRFSGRQFSNSRSEMNVSTLELGDSALYLCASSLATGLGGYTFGSGTRLTVV.

This clone has more than one count but fewer than ten. The chain links TRBV6-6 to TRBJ2-3; D might be TRBD1 or TRBD2, each matching 6 bases. The germline V and J ends were trimmed by 7 bases and 11 bases, with 13 bases remaining between them. The germline V gene encodes CDR1 MNHNY and CDR2 SVGAGI (reference sequence). CDR3 length: 11 residues. The chain's CDR3 is CASTPGDKQYF. The CDR3 DNA reads TGTGCCAGCACCCCGGGGGACAAGCAGTATTTT.

The CDR3 bases are TGCAGCGTTGAGACCAGGACCGACTACGAGCAGTACTTC. It translates to CSVETRTDYEQYF. The chain recombines TRBV29-1 with TRBJ2-7; no clear D gene. Trimming removed 3 bases from V and 3 bases from J, with 12 bases in between. The CDR3 has 13 amino acids. Germline-derived CDR1 and CDR2 are SQVTM and ANQGSEA.

This chain joins TRBV19 and TRBJ2-7; 7 bases are a match to TRBD2. CDR1 is LNHDA, CDR2 SQIVND, per germline (reference sequence). The V gene end was trimmed by 5 bases and the J gene end by 3 bases; junction bases not matched to a gene: 19. The CDR3 runs 18 residues. CDR3 nucleotides: TGTGCCAGTAGTCCCGCGTCTTTGGGGAGGGCGGGTCTCTACGAGCAGTACTTC. This sequence encodes CASSPASLGRAGLYEQYF. Full variable domain (missing parts from reference TRBV19 and TRBJ2-7): DGGITQSPKYLFRKEGQNVTLSCEQNLNHDAMYWYRQDPGQGLRLIYYSQIVNDFQKGDIAEGYSVSREKKESFPLTVTSAQKNPTAFYLCASSPASLGRAGLYEQYFGPGTRLTVT.

This clone has just one count. The chain carries TRBV10-3 and TRBJ1-1, with D maybe TRBD1 (6 bases). V lost 6 bases to trimming and J lost 7 bases, with 12 bases between them. CDR1 is ENHRY, CDR2 SYGVKD, per germline. The CDR3 loop spans 12 amino acids. Here the CDR3 reads CAIRGGSREAFF. CDR3 DNA sequence: TGTGCCATCAGGGGGGGCAGCCGTGAAGCTTTCTTT.

The genes are TRBV5-4 and TRBJ2-2, with no clear D. V lost 0 bases and J 7 bases, leaving 4 bases between the germline ends. The CDR3 extends over 12 amino acids. Germline-derived CDR1 and CDR2 are SGHNT and YYREEE (reference sequence). CDR3 in amino acids: CASSLEHGELFF. The CDR3 DNA sequence: TGTGCCAGCAGCTTGGAGCACGGGGAGCTGTTTTTT.

The rearrangement joins TRBV19 to TRBJ2-5; no clear D. Germline values: CDR1 LNHDA, CDR2 SQIVND (reference sequence). The CDR3 sequence is 13 residues long. V lost 4 bases, J lost 2 bases, and 8 bases lay in between. CDR3 DNA sequence: TGTGCCAGTAGTAAGGACGGGCAAGAGACCCAGTACTTC. Its protein product is CASSKDGQETQYF. Combining the CDR3 with reference TRBV19 and TRBJ2-5 gives the whole variable domain DGGITQSPKYLFRKEGQNVTLSCEQNLNHDAMYWYRQDPGQGLRLIYYSQIVNDFQKGDIAEGYSVSREKKESFPLTVTSAQKNPTAFYLCASSKDGQETQYFGPGTRLLVL.

The genes are TRBV2 and TRBJ2-5, with D hard to call. CDR3 size: 12 residues. The germline V gene encodes CDR1 SNHLY and CDR2 FYNNEI. The V and J ends lost 5 bases and 1 base respectively, with 5 bases between them. CDR3 region: CASSSSQETQYF. The CDR3 DNA reads TGTGCCAGCAGTTCCTCCCAAGAGACCCAGTACTTC.